These 27 T cell receptor beta chains were sequenced from one sample in a study of regulatory T cells in long-lasting Graves disease. Specified time point: persistent/refractory GD, antithyroid drugs over 5 years with positive TRAb. The TCR library used RNA extracted from PBMCs. Building of the TCR beta libraries involved iRepertoire HTBI primers and Arm-PCR of CDR3 regions. MiXCR was run by TCRdb on the multiplex PCR reads, yielding one entry per CDR3 protein. The sample yields about 430,000 distinct CDR3 sequences, roughly 21% seen once. The starting material was peripheral blood mononuclear cells (PBMCs), obtained when the disease was refractory, from a patient treated with antithyroid drugs. All receptors derive from a female donor with Graves disease.

This clonotype was detected a few times. This clone may be a read error of a much larger clone one base away. This chain connects TRBV27 to TRBJ2-2, with 9 bases fitting TRBD2. The germline V gene encodes CDR1 MNHEY and CDR2 SMNVEV (reference sequence). The CDR3 consists of 16 residues. CDR3 coding DNA: TGTACCAGCAGTTTGGCAGCGGGAGGTCACACCGGGGAGCTGTTTTTT. Translation gives CTSSLAAGGHTGELFF.

The chain links TRBV20-1 to TRBJ2-3; 8 bases agree with TRBD2. Per germline, CDR1 DFQATT and CDR2 SNEGSKA (reference sequence). V shed 3 bases, J shed 1 base, and the junction held 12 bases outside the gene matches. CDR3 size: 17 residues. The CDR3 region has the DNA TGCAGTGCTAGTGCCAGCGGGAGAGGGAGACGCACAGATACGCAGTATTTT. Its protein product is CSASASGRGRRTDTQYF.

In this sample, this clonotype turned up many times. The CDR3 region is CSVGIGQSNEKLFF. The CDR3, as DNA: TGCAGCGTTGGGATCGGACAGAGTAATGAAAAACTGTTTTTT. This rearrangement joins TRBV29-1 to TRBJ1-4, with D maybe TRBD1 (6 bases). CDR1 and CDR2 from the germline V gene are SQVTM and ANQGSEA. The CDR3 sequence is 14 residues long. V lost 4 bases and J lost 4, with 13 bases in between. Based on the CDR3 plus reference TRBV29-1 and TRBJ1-4, the full variable domain is SAVISQKPSRDICQRGTSLTIQCQVDSQVTMMFWYRQQPGQSLTLIATANQGSEATYESGFVIDKFPISRPNLTFSTLTVSNMSPEDSSIYLCSVGIGQSNEKLFFGSGTQLSVL.

This clonotype was detected ten times or more. The DNA for the CDR3 is TGCGCCAGCAGCCCCAGACCTAACTATGGCTACACCTTC. This encodes CASSPRPNYGYTF. V gene TRBV5-1 combines with J gene TRBJ1-2; D remains ambiguous. V was trimmed by 4 bases and J by 0 bases, leaving 7 bases between them. CDR3 length equals 13 residues. Germline CDR1 and CDR2: SGHRS and YFSETQ.

The V gene is TRBV10-3, the J gene TRBJ1-1; TRBD1 agrees at 12 bases. The germline V gene encodes CDR1 ENHRY and CDR2 SYGVKD. The junction had 14 bases not matched to a gene; V was cut back by 2 bases and J by 10 bases. The CDR3 is 17 residues long. The CDR3 here is CAISERTGGTGGEAAFF. CDR3 nucleotides: TGTGCCATCAGTGAGCGCACGGGTGGGACAGGGGGCGAAGCAGCTTTCTTT.

The count of this clonotype is one. The chain recombines TRBV5-1 with TRBJ2-5, with 9 bases matching TRBD2. The ends lost 0 bases at V and 1 base at J; junction bases unmatched: 4. From germline, CDR1 is SGHRS and CDR2 YFSETQ. CDR3 length: 16 residues. CDR3 coding DNA: TGCGCCAGCAGCTTGGGGGGTAGCGGGAGCCAAGAGACCCAGTACTTC. Translated, it gives CASSLGGSGSQETQYF.

As for this clonotype: The junction shows a germline mismatch at one end, possibly a read error. CDR3 residues: CAGSLGLAGSTDTQYF. The DNA of the CDR3 is TGCGCCGGCAGCTTGGGACTAGCGGGAAGCACAGATACGCAGTATTTT. The rearrangement joins TRBV5-1 to TRBJ2-3; TRBD2 matches at 13 bases. The germline CDR1 and CDR2 sequences are SGHRS and YFSETQ. The CDR3 sequence is 16 residues long.

In nucleotides, the CDR3 is TGTGCCAGCAGTTCGGGACAGGGGGTGGTAGATGAGCAGTTCTTC. Residues: CASSSGQGVVDEQFF. V usage is TRBV6-2 or TRBV6-3 and J usage is TRBJ2-1, with 11 bases identical to TRBD1. V gave up 4 bases and J gave up 8 bases; unmatched junction bases: 7. Germline V lookup: CDR1 MNHEY, CDR2 SVGEGT. The CDR3 totals 15 residues.

The V call is TRBV5-1, the J call TRBJ2-3; 8 bases are shared with TRBD1. This CDR3 is built from 16 residues. The germline CDR1 and CDR2 sequences are SGHRS and YFSETQ. Germline trimming cut 0 bases from V and 1 base from J; bases unmatched to any gene: 4. The CDR3 is CASSLADRGGTDTQYF. In DNA, the CDR3 is TGCGCCAGCAGCTTGGCCGACAGGGGTGGCACAGATACGCAGTATTTT.

In its sample, this clonotype was seen a few times. The junction does not match germline at one end; this may be a read error. V is TRBV3-1 and J is TRBJ2-7; 9 bases align to TRBD2. Germline CDR1 reads LGHDT; CDR2 reads YNNKEL (reference sequence). The CDR3 runs to 12 residues. DNA for the CDR3: TGTGCCAGCAGCCAACGGAGCGGGGGGAAGGACTTC. Its protein product is CASSQRSGGKDF.

About this clonotype itself: A read error is the likely source, as a far larger clone sits one nucleotide away. This sequence joins TRBV28 and TRBJ2-7; 7 positions match TRBD1. Germline V lookup: CDR1 MDHEN, CDR2 SYDVKM. This CDR3 has 15 residues. The V segment lost 6 bases and the J segment 6 bases; nucleotides outside the gene matches: 14. CDR3 region: CASRNIYRDSCEQYF. Here the CDR3 DNA reads TGTGCCAGCAGGAATATATACCGGGACAGCTGCGAGCAGTACTTC.

This clonotype was detected only a few times. The chain carries TRBV6-1 and TRBJ2-7; D may be TRBD1 or TRBD2 (5 bases each). Germline V CDR1 and CDR2: MNHNS, SASEGT. V was clipped by 5 bases and J by 5 bases, with 10 bases between them. The CDR3 length is 12 residues. CDR3 in amino acids: CASSRVGDEQYF. CDR3 DNA sequence: TGTGCCAGCAGTCGTGTGGGGGACGAGCAGTACTTC.

The rearrangement joins TRBV27 to TRBJ2-7, with D hard to call. The V end lost 4 bases, the J end lost 2 bases, and 15 bases lay between the germline ends. The CDR3 covers 15 residues. Per the germline V gene, CDR1 is MNHEY and CDR2 is SMNVEV (reference sequence). For the CDR3, the DNA is TGTGCCAGCAGTTCCACCTCACGACGGGCCTACGAGCAGTACTTC. This gives the protein CASSSTSRRAYEQYF.

This clonotype was seen many times. The chain uses TRBV12-3 or TRBV12-4 and TRBJ1-1; D perhaps matches TRBD1 (6 bases). The CDR3 has 15 amino acids. Trimming shortened V by 8 bases and J by 3 bases, and 19 bases separated the two germline ends. CDR3 protein: CASSEYREMYTEAFF. CDR3 nucleotide sequence: TGTGCCAGCTCCGAGTACAGGGAAATGTACACTGAAGCTTTCTTT.

This clonotype was picked up many times. CDR3 in DNA: TGTGCCAGCAGTTTATGGACCACAGGAGACGGGAACTATGGCTACACCTTC. Amino acids: CASSLWTTGDGNYGYTF. This rearrangement joins TRBV28 to TRBJ1-2, with D possibly TRBD1 on 5 matching bases. V was clipped by 0 bases and J by 2 bases, with 16 bases between them. This CDR3 is built from 17 residues. Germline lookup yields CDR1 MDHEN and CDR2 SYDVKM.

This clonotype occurred many times. This chain uses TRBV20-1 with TRBJ2-5; TRBD2 agrees at 7 bases. Per germline, CDR1 DFQATT and CDR2 SNEGSKA (reference sequence). This CDR3 region has 15 residues. J lost 5 bases, V lost 6 bases, and 15 bases had no gene match. This CDR3 reads CSATNLAAAEETQYF. The DNA of the CDR3 is TGCAGTGCCACCAACCTAGCGGCGGCGGAGGAGACCCAGTACTTC.

This clonotype came up many times. The chain recombines TRBV6-1 with TRBJ2-7; unclear D gene. Trimming shortened V by 1 base and J by 3 bases, and 4 bases separated the two germline ends. The CDR3 totals 12 residues. From germline, CDR1 is MNHNS and CDR2 SASEGT. CDR3: CASSEGNYEQYF. CDR3 sequence (DNA): TGTGCCAGCAGTGAAGGGAACTACGAGCAGTACTTC.

This clonotype occurred many times. The rearrangement links TRBV14 to TRBJ1-4, with TRBD1 identical over 7 bases. CDR3 length: 15 residues. Germline trimming cut 2 bases from V and 7 bases from J; bases unmatched to any gene: 7. In germline, CDR1 is SGHDN, CDR2 FVKESK. The CDR3 loop reads CASSQFTGEGEKLFF. For the CDR3, the DNA is TGTGCCAGCAGCCAATTTACAGGGGAGGGTGAAAAACTGTTTTTT.

The chain links TRBV5-1 to TRBJ2-7, with 12 bases identical to TRBD1. Trimming at V came to 3 bases and at J to 7 bases, leaving 11 bases not matched to a gene. This CDR3 contains 16 residues. Germline CDR1 and CDR2: SGHRS and YFSETQ. The CDR3 nucleotides are TGCGCCAGCAGCTCGAGCCGGGACAGGGGGCCGAGGGAGCAGTACTTC. It yields the protein CASSSSRDRGPREQYF.

This chain connects TRBV20-1 to TRBJ1-6; tentative D call: TRBD1 (5 bases). Trimming cost V 0 bases and J 0 bases, with 15 bases left between them. Germline lookup yields CDR1 DFQATT and CDR2 SNEGSKA (reference sequence). This CDR3 spans 18 amino acids. CDR3 in amino acids: CSARDIRGWGSYNSPLHF. The DNA for the CDR3 is TGCAGTGCTAGAGATATCCGGGGGTGGGGCTCCTATAATTCACCCCTCCACTTT.

This clonotype was picked up many times. CDR3 bases: TGCAGTGCCAATCCGGGACTAGGGAAGACCCAGTACTTC. It encodes CSANPGLGKTQYF. This chain connects TRBV20-1 to TRBJ2-5; the match to TRBD2 covers 8 bases. The CDR3 length is 13 residues. The V gene's germline CDR1 is DFQATT and CDR2 SNEGSKA (reference sequence). With 6 bases clipped from V and 6 bases from J, the junction kept 9 bases outside the gene matches.

This clonotype was seen ten or more times. The chain is built from TRBV27 and TRBJ2-5; D could derive from TRBD1 or TRBD2 (6 bases each). The CDR3 spans 14 residues. Germline CDR1 and CDR2: MNHEY and SMNVEV (reference sequence). Trimming removed 5 bases at V and 5 bases at J, with 15 bases between. Written as DNA, the CDR3 is TGTGCCAGCAGTGGGGGACGGAGGGGGGAGACCCAGTACTTC. Translated, it gives CASSGGRRGETQYF.

The rearrangement joins TRBV10-3 to TRBJ2-7, with D possibly being TRBD2 (6 bases). The V end was cut by 3 bases, the J end by 3 bases, with 15 bases between. The germline V gene has CDR1 ENHRY and CDR2 SYGVKD. This CDR3 has 15 residues. The CDR3 here is CAISDSGSTSYEQYF. As DNA, the CDR3 is TGTGCCATCAGTGATTCCGGGTCGACTAGCTACGAGCAGTACTTC.

The V call is TRBV4-1, the J call TRBJ2-7; 8 bases agree with TRBD1. The CDR3 length is 14 residues. The V gene end was trimmed by 10 bases and the J gene end by 6 bases; junction bases not matched to a gene: 14. The germline V gene has CDR1 MGHRA and CDR2 YSYEKL. The DNA for the CDR3 is TGCGCCACCAGAGATACGCAGGGGGCTGTCGAGCAGTACTTC. Its protein is CATRDTQGAVEQYF.

This clonotype has more than one count but fewer than ten. The chain is built from TRBV20-1 and TRBJ2-1, with 8 positions matching TRBD2. The germline gives CDR1 DFQATT, CDR2 SNEGSKA (reference sequence). V was clipped by 6 bases and J by 4 bases; unmatched bases: 5. The CDR3 length is 13 residues. The CDR3 DNA follows: TGCAGTGCCCCGGGACTAGGGTACAATGAGCAGTTCTTC. Its translation is CSAPGLGYNEQFF.

In its sample, this clonotype was seen a few times. The J gene is TRBJ2-4, the V gene TRBV29-1; no clear D gene. V dropped 3 bases and J dropped 5 bases, with 8 bases sitting between them. CDR1 SQVTM and CDR2 ANQGSEA come from the germline V gene. The CDR3 is 12 residues long. The CDR3 sequence: CSVEWQQNIQYF. Here the CDR3 DNA reads TGCAGCGTTGAGTGGCAGCAAAACATTCAGTACTTC.

The CDR3 nucleotides are TGTGCCAGCAGCAATTACGGGTCGGCTAACTATGGCTACACCTTC. This sequence encodes CASSNYGSANYGYTF. The chain uses TRBV9 and TRBJ1-2; D is ambiguous. With 4 bases removed from V and 0 bases from J, the gap between germline ends came to 13 bases. Looked up from germline, CDR1 is SGDLS and CDR2 is YYNGEE. This CDR3 has 15 amino acids. The full variable domain, completed using reference TRBV9 and TRBJ1-2, is DSGVTQTPKHLITATGQRVTLRCSPRSGDLSVYWYQQSLDQGLQFLIQYYNGEERAKGNILERFSAQQFPDLHSELNLSSLELGDSALYFCASSNYGSANYGYTFGSGTRLTVV.